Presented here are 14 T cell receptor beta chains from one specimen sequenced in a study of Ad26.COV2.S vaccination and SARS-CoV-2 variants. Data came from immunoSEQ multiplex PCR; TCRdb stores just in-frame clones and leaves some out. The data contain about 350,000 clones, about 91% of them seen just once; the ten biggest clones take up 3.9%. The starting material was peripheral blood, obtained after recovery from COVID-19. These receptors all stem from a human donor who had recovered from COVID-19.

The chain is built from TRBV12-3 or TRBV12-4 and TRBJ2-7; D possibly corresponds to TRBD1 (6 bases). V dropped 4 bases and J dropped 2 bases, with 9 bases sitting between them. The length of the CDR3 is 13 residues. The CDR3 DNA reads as TGTGCCAGCAGTTCCGGGACACCCTACGAGCAGTACTTC. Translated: CASSSGTPYEQYF.

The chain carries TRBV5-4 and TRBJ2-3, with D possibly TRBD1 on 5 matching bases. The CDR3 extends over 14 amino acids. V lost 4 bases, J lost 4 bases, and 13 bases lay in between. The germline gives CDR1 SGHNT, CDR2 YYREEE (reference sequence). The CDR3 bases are TGTGCCAGCAGCCTAAGGACAAGGGCAGATACGCAGTATTTT. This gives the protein CASSLRTRADTQYF.

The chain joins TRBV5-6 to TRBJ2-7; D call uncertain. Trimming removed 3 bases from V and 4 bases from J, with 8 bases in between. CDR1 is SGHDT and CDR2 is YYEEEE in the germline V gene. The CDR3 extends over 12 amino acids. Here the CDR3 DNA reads TGTGCCAGCAGCTCCCTCTTTTACGAGCAGTACTTC. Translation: CASSSLFYEQYF.

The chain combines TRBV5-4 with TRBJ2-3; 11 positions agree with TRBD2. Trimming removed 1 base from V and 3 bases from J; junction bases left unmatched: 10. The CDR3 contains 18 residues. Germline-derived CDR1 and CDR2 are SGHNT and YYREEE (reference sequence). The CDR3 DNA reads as TGTGCCAGCAGCTTGATGTTAGCGGGGGGGCAGTTGACAGATACGCAGTATTTT. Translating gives CASSLMLAGGQLTDTQYF.

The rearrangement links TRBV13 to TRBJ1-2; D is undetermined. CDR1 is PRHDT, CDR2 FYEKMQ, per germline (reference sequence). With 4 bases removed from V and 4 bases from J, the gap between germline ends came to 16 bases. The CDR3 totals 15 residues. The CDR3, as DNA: TGTGCCAGCAGCTCTCCAGACTGGGCCCTCTATGGCTACACCTTC. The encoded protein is CASSSPDWALYGYTF.

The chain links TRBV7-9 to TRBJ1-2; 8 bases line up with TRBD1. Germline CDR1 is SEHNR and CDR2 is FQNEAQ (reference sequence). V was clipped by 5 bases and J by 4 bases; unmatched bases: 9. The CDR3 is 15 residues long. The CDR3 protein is CASSPWQGALYGYTF. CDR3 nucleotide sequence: TGTGCCAGCAGCCCTTGGCAGGGGGCCCTCTATGGCTACACCTTC.

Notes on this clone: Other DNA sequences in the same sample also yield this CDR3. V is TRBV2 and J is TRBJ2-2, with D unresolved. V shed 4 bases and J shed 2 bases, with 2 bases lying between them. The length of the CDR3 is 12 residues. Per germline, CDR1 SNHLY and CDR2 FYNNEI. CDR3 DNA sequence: TGTGCCAGCAGTGGAAACACCGGGGAGCTGTTTTTT. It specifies CASSGNTGELFF.

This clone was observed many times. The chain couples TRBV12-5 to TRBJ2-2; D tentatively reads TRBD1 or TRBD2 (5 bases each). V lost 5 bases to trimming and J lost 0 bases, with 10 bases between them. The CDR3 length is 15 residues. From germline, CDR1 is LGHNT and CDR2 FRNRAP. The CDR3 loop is CASGEGISNTGELFF. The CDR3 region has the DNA TGTGCTAGTGGTGAGGGGATATCGAACACCGGGGAGCTGTTTTTT.

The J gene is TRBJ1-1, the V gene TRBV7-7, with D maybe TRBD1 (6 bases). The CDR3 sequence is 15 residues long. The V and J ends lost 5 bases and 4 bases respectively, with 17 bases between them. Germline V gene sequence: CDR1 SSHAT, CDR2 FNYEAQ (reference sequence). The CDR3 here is CASSPVGAGGTEAFF. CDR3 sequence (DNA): TGTGCCAGCAGCCCAGTGGGGGCCGGGGGCACTGAAGCTTTCTTT.

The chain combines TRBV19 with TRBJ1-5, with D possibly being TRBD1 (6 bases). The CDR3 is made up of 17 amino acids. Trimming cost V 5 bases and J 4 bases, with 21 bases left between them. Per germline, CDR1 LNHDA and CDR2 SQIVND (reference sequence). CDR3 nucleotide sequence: TGTGCCAGTAGTTGGGACACCGTGGGGTTTGGTAATCAGCCCCAGCATTTT. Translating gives CASSWDTVGFGNQPQHF.

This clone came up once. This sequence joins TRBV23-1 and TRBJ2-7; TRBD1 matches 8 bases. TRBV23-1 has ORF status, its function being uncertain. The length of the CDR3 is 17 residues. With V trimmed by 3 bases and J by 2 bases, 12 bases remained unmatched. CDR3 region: CASSHPDRVNLPYEQYF. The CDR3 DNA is TGCGCCAGCAGTCATCCGGACAGGGTTAACCTCCCCTACGAGCAGTACTTC.

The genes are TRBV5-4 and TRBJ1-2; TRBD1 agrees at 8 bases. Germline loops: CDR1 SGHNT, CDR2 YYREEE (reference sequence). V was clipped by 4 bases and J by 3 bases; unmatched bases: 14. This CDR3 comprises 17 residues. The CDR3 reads CASSPGTGSLQHYGYTF. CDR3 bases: TGTGCCAGCAGCCCCGGGACAGGTTCGTTGCAACACTATGGCTACACCTTC. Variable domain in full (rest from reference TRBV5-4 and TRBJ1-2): ETGVTQSPTHLIKTRGQQVTLRCSSQSGHNTVSWYQQALGQGPQFIFQYYREEENGRGNFPPRFSGLQFPNYSSELNVNALELDDSALYLCASSPGTGSLQHYGYTFGSGTRLTVV.

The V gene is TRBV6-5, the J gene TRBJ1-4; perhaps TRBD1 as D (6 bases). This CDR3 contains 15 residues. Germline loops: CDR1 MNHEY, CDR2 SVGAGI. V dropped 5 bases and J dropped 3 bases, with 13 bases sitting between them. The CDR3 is CASSPTRGSNEKLFF. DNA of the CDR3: TGTGCCAGCAGTCCAACGAGGGGGTCTAATGAAAAACTGTTTTTT.

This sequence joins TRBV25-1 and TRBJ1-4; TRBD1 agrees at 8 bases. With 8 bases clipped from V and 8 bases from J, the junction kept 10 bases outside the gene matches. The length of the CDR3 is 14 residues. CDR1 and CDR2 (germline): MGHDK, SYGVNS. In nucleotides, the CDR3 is TGTGCCAGCGGGATTCAGGGGGCTCGGGAAAAACTGTTTTTT. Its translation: CASGIQGAREKLFF.